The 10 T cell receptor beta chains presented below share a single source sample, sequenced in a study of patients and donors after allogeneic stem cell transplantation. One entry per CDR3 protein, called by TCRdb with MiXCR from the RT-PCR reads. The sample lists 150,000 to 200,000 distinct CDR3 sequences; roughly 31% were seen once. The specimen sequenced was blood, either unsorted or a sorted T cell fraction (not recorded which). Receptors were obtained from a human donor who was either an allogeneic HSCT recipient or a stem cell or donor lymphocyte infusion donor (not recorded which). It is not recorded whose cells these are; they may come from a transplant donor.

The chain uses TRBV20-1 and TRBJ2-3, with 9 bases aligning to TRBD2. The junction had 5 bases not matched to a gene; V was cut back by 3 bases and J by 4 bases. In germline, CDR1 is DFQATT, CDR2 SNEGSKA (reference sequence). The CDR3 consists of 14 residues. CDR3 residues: CSASGGLAADTQYF. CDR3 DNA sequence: TGCAGTGCTAGTGGGGGACTAGCTGCAGATACGCAGTATTTT.

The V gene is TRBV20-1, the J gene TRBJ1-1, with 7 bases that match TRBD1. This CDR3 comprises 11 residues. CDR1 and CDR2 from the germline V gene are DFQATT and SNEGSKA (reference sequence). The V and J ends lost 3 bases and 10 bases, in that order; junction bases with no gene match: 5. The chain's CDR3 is CSASRTGRAFF. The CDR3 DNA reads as TGCAGTGCTAGTCGGACAGGCCGAGCTTTCTTT.

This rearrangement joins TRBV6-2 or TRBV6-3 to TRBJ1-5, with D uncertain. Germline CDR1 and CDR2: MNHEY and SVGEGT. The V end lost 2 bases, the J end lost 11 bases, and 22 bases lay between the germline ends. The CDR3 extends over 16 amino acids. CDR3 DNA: TGTGCCAGCAGTTACGGTGGGCAGGCCCCGAGTGGGGCCCAGCATTTT. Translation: CASSYGGQAPSGAQHF.

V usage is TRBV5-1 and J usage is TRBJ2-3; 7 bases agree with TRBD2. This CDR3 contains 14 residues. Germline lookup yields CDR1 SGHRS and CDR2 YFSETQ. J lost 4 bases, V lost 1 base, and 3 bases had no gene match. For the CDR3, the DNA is TGCGCCAGCAGCTTGCTAGCGGTTGCAGATACGCAGTATTTT. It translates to CASSLLAVADTQYF.

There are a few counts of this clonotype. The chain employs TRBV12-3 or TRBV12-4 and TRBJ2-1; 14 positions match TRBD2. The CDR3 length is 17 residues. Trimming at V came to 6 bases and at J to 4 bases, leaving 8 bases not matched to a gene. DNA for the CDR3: TGTGCCAGCAGGGGACTAGCGGGAGTGAGGAAATACAATGAGCAGTTCTTC. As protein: CASRGLAGVRKYNEQFF.

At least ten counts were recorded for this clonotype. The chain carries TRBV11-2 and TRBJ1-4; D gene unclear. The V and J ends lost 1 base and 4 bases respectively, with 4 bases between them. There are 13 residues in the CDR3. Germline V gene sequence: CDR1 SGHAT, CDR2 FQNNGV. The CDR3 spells CASSLARNEKLFF. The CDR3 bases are TGTGCCAGCAGCTTAGCCCGTAATGAAAAACTGTTTTTT.

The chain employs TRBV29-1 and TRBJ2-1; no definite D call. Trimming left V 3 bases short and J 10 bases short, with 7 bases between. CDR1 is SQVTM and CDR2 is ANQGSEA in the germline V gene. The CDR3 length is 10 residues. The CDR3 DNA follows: TGCAGCGTTGATTACGGCGAGCAGTTCTTC. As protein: CSVDYGEQFF.

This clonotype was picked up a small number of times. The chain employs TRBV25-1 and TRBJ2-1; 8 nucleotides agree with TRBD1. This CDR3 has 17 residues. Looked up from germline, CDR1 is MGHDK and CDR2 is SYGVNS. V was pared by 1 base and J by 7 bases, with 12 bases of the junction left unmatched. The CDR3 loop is CASSELTGVDALNEQFF. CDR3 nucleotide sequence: TGTGCCAGCAGTGAATTGACAGGGGTGGATGCGTTAAATGAGCAGTTCTTC.

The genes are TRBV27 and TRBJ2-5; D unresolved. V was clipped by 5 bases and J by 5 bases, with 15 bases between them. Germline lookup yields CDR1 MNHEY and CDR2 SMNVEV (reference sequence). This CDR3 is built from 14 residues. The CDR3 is CASSPSLIDETQYF. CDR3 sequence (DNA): TGTGCCAGCAGTCCCTCCTTGATTGACGAGACCCAGTACTTC.

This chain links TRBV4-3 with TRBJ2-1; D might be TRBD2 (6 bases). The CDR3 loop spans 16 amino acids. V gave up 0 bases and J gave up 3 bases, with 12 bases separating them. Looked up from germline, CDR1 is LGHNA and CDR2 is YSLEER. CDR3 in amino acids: CASSQDRDFGYNEQFF. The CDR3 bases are TGCGCCAGCAGCCAAGATAGGGACTTCGGCTACAATGAGCAGTTCTTC.